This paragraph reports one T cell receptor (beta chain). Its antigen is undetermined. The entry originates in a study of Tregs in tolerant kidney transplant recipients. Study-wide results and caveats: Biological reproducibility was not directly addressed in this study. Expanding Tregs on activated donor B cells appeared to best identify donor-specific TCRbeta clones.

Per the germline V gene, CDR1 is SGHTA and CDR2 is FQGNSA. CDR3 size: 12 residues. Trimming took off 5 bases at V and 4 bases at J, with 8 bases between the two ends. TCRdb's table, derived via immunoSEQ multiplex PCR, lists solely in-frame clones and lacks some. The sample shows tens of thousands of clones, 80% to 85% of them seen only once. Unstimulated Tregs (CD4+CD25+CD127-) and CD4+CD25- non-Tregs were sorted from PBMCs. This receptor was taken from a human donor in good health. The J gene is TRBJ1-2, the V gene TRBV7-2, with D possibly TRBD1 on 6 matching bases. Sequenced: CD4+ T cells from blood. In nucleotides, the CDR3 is TGTGCCAGCAGCCGGGACATCTATGGCTACACCTTC. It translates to CASSRDIYGYTF.